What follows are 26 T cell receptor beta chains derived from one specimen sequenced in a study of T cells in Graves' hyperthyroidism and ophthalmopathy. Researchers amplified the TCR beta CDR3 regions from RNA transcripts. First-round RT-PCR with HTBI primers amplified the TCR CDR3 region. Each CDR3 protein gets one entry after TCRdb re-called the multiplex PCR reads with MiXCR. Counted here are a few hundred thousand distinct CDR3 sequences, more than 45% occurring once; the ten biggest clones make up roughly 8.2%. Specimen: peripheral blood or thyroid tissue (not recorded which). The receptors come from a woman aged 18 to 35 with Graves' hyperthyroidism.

For the CDR3, the DNA is TGTGCCATCAGTGAAAACCAGAAGGGATCAGATACGCAGTATTTT. It encodes CAISENQKGSDTQYF. The rearrangement joins TRBV10-3 to TRBJ2-3; D ambiguous. Trimming removed 3 bases from V and 4 bases from J, with 14 bases in between. CDR1 and CDR2 (germline): ENHRY, SYGVKD. The CDR3 loop spans 15 amino acids.

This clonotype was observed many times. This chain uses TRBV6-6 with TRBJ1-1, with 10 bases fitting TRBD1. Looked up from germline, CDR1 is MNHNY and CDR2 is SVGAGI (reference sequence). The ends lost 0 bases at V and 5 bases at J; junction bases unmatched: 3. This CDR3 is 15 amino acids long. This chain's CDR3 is CASSYSRDRGTEAFF. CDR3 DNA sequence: TGTGCCAGCAGTTACTCCCGGGACAGGGGTACTGAAGCTTTCTTT.

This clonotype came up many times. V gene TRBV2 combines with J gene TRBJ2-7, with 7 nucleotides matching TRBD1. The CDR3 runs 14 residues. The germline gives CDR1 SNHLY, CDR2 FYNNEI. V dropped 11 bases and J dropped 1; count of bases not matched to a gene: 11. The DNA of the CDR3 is TGTGCCGGGTCTGGACAGGTTGGATCCTACGAGCAGTACTTC. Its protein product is CAGSGQVGSYEQYF.

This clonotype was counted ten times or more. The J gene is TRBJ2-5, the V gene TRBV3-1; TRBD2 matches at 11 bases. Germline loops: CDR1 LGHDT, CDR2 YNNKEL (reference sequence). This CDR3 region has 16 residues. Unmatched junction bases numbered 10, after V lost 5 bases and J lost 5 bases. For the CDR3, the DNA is TGTGCCAGCAGCTCCCTAGCGGGAGGACTACGGGAGACCCAGTACTTC. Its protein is CASSSLAGGLRETQYF.

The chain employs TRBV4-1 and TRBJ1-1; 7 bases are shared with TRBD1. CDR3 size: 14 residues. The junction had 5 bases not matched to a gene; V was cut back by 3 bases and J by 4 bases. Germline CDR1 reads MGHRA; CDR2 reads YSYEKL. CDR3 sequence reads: CASSQPTGATEAFF. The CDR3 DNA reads TGCGCCAGCAGCCAGCCTACAGGGGCCACTGAAGCTTTCTTT.

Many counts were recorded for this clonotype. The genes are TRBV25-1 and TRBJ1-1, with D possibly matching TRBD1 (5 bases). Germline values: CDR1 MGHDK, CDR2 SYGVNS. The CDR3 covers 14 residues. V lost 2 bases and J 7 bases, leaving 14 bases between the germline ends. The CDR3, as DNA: TGTGCCAGCAGTGAAAGGGGAGGAGCCCTTGAAGCTTTCTTT. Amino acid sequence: CASSERGGALEAFF.

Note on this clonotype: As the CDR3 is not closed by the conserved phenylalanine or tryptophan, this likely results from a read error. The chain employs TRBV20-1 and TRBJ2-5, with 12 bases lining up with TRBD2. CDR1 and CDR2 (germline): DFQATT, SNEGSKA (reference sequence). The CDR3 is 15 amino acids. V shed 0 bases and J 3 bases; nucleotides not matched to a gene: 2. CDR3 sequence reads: CSARERTSGEETQYL. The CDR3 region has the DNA TGCAGTGCTAGAGAAAGGACTAGCGGGGAAGAGACCCAGTACCTC.

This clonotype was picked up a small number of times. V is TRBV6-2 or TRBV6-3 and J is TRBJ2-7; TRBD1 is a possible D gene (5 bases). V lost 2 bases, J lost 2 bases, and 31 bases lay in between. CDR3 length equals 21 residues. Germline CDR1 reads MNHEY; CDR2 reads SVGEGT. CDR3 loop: CASSYPTTPANTDSEPYEQYF. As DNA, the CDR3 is TGTGCCAGCAGTTACCCAACGACCCCCGCTAATACCGACAGCGAACCCTACGAGCAGTACTTC.

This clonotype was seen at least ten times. This CDR3 reads CSVEEIGSYGYTF. The CDR3 DNA follows: TGCAGCGTTGAAGAGATAGGCAGCTATGGCTACACCTTC. The V call is TRBV29-1, the J call TRBJ1-2; D remains ambiguous. V was trimmed by 0 bases and J by 4 bases, leaving 9 bases between them. The CDR3 length is 13 residues. Germline-derived CDR1 and CDR2 are SQVTM and ANQGSEA.

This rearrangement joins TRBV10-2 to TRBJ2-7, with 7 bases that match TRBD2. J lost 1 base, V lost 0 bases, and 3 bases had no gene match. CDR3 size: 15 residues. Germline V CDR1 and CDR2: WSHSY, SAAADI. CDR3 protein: CASSESAGTSYEQYF. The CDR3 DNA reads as TGCGCCAGCAGTGAGTCAGCGGGAACGTCCTACGAGCAGTACTTC.

This chain's CDR3 is CASSLNSGNTEAFF. The CDR3 region has the DNA TGCGCCAGCAGCCTCAATAGCGGGAACACTGAAGCTTTCTTT. The chain has TRBV5-1 and TRBJ1-1, with D unresolved. Trimming removed 4 bases at V and 1 base at J, with 11 bases between. Germline V gives CDR1 SGHRS, CDR2 YFSETQ. This CDR3 is 14 amino acids long.

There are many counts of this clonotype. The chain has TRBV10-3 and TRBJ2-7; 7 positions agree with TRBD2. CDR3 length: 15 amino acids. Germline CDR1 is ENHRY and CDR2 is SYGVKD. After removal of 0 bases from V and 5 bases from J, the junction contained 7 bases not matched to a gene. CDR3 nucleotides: TGTGCCATCAGTGAGTCCTCGACTAGCTCGGACGAGCAGTACTTC. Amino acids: CAISESSTSSDEQYF.

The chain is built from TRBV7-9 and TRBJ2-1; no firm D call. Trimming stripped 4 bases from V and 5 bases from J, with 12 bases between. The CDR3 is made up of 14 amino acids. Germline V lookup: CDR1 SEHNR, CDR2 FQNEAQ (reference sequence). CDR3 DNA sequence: TGTGCCAGCAGCTCCCCGGCAGGACACAATGAGCAGTTCTTC. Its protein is CASSSPAGHNEQFF.

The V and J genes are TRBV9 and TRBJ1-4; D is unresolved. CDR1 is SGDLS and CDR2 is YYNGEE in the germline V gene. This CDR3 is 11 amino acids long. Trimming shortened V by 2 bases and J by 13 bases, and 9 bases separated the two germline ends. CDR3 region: CASSVGEVLFF. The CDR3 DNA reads TGTGCCAGCAGCGTCGGGGAAGTACTGTTTTTT.

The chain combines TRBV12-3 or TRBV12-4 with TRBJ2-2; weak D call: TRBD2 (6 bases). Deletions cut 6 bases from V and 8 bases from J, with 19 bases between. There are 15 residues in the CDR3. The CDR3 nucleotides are TGTGCCAGCAGCGCGGAGGGGCCCGGGATGGGGGAGCTGTTTTTT. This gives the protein CASSAEGPGMGELFF.

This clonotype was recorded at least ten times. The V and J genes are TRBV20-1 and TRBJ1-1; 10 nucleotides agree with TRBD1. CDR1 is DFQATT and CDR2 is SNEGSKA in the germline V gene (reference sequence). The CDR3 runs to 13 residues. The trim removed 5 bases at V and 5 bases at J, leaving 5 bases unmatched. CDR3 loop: CSARTGGLTEAFF. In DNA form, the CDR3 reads TGCAGTGCTCGGACAGGGGGTTTAACTGAAGCTTTCTTT.

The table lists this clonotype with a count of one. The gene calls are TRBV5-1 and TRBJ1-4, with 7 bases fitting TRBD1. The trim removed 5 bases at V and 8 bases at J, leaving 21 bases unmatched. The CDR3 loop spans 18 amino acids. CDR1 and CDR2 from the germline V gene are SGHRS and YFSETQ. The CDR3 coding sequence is TGCGCCAGCAGGCAGACAGGGAGCTCTGGGGACTTAGAGGAAAAACTGTTTTTT. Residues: CASRQTGSSGDLEEKLFF. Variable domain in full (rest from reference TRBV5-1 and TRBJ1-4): KAGVTQTPRYLIKTRGQQVTLSCSPISGHRSVSWYQQTPGQGLQFLFEYFSETQRNKGNFPGRFSGRQFSNSRSEMNVSTLELGDSALYLCASRQTGSSGDLEEKLFFGSGTQLSVL.

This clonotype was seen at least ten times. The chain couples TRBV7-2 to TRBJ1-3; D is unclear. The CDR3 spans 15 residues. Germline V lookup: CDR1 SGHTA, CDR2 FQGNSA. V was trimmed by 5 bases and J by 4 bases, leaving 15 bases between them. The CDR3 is CASSPRTGLGNTIYF. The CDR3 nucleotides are TGTGCCAGCAGCCCCAGAACGGGGTTAGGAAACACCATATATTTT.

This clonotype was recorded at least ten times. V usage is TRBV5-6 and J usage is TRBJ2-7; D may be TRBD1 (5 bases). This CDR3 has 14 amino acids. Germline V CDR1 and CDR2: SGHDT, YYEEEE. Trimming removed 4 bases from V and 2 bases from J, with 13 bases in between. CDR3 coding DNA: TGTGCCAGCAGCGTCCCGGACAAGGCCTACGAGCAGTACTTC. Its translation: CASSVPDKAYEQYF.

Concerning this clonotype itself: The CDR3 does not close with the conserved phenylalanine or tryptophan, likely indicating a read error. CDR3 nucleotide sequence: TGTGCCAGCAGCGAAGCCTCTAACTATGGCTACACCCTC. As protein: CASSEASNYGYTL. The rearrangement joins TRBV9 to TRBJ1-2; D is ambiguous. The CDR3 extends over 13 amino acids. Germline V CDR1 and CDR2: SGDLS, YYNGEE. V shed 3 bases and J shed 0 bases, with 6 bases lying between them.

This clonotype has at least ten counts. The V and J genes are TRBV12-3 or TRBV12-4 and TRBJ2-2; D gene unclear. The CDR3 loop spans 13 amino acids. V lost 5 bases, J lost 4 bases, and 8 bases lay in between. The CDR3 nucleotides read TGTGCCAGCAGTCCGCGTCCCACCGGGGAGCTGTTTTTT. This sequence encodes CASSPRPTGELFF.

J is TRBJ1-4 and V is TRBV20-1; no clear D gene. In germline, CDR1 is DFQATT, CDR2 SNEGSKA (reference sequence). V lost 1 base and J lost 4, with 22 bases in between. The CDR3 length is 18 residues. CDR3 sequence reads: CSARGSGLAGGRNEKLFF. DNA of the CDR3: TGCAGTGCTAGAGGTAGTGGACTAGCAGGAGGGCGTAATGAAAAACTGTTTTTT.

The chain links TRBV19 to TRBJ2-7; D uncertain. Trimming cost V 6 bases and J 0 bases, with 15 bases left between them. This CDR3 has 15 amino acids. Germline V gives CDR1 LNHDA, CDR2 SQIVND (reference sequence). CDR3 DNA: TGTGCCAGTAGCGTTCAAAGAACCCGCTCCTACGAGCAGTACTTC. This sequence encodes CASSVQRTRSYEQYF.

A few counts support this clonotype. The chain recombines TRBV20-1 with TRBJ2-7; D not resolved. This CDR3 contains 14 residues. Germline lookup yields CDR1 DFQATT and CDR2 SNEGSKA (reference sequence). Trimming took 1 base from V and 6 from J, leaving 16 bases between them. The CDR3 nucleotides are TGCAGTGCTAGAGGGGCGGCCAACATCCCCGAGCAGTACTTC. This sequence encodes CSARGAANIPEQYF.

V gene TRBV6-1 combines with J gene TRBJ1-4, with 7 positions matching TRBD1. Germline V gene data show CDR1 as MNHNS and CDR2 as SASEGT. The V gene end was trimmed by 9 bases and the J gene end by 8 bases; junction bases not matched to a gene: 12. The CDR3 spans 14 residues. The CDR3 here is CASITGTDREKLFF. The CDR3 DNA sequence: TGTGCCAGTATCACCGGGACAGACAGAGAAAAACTGTTTTTT.

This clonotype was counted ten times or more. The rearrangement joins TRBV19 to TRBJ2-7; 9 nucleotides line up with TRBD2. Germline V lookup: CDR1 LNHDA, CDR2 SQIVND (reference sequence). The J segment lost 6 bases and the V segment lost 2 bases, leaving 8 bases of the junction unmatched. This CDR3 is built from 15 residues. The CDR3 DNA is TGTGCCAGTAGTATATCCCCAGCGGGAGGCCTCGAGCAGTACTTC. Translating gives CASSISPAGGLEQYF.